This T cell receptor (beta chain) was observed in a study of vaccination and CD4 T cells after COVID-19 (dated by TCRdb to the early 2020s). General notes on the study: Convalescent patients had a positive SARS-CoV-2 result on nasal swab PCR, and of these patients, several had mild disease and one had severe disease. In the convalescent cohort there were six males and four females, among whom were two Hispanic individuals, seven Caucasians, two Asians and one multiracial person. Participants received two doses of either the Pfizer-BioNTech BNT162b2 vaccine (n=8) or the Moderna mRNA-1273 vaccine (n=2). Post-COVID blood samples from convalescent patients were collected a median of roughly 100 days after diagnosis, with a range of about 35 to 180 days. Post-vaccine blood samples were collected a median of about 11 weeks after the second vaccine dose, ranging from about 13 to 250 days. Overlapping spike peptide pools from SARS-CoV-2 and from the common cold coronaviruses HCoV-NL63, HCoV-OC43 and HCoV-229E were used as culture stimuli. Control cultures received a CEFX viral epitope pool as the positive control, an HIV-1 Nef peptide pool as the negative control, or no peptide. The spike-specific CD4+ TCR repertoire was compared before and after mRNA vaccination in over nine COVID-19 convalescent patients and several infection-naive healthy vaccine recipients. What the research found in general, with its limitations: Only a relatively small number of convalescent patients were included in the study, and early timepoints following natural infection were not analyzed. Nearly all vaccine-specific clones in convalescent patients (304 of 307) were mono-reactive for SARS-CoV-2 spike rather than cross-reactive with common cold coronaviruses. Although the median number of SARS-CoV-2-reactive clonotypes went up from 20 to 25 after infection to approximately 40 after vaccination, the increase was not significant. In convalescent patients, a median roughly 87% of post-vaccine SARS-CoV-2-reactive clones were detected only after vaccination, and vaccine-specific priming was suggested by this finding.

Libraries were built with PCR. DNA from cultured CD4+ T cells was subjected to TCR sequencing with the Oncomine TCR Beta short-read assay at the Johns Hopkins FTIC core. The QIAamp micro DNA kit was used to extract genomic DNA from the cultured CD4+ T cells. Oncomine TCR Beta libraries made from cultured CD4+ T cells were pooled using unique dual indexes and sequenced on an Illumina iSeq 100. As for the original processing: Non-productive sequences were filtered out, and CDR3s that did not start with C, did not end with F or W, or were shorter than 7 amino acids were discarded. The MANAFEST web application was used to identify antigen-specific clonotypes by comparing peptide-stimulated wells against reference wells and other culture wells. An FDR below 0.05, an odds ratio above 5, and a productive frequency above 0.1% in at least two of three replicate wells were required for clones to be considered positive. A clonotype counted as cross-reactive if it showed significant expansion both in the SARS-CoV-2 spike wells and in at least one common cold coronavirus spike condition. Levenshtein distances (stringdist) and unrooted phylogenetic trees (ape) in R version 3.6.1 were used to assess CDR3 homology. TCRdb trimmed the raw reads at Q25, called clones with MiXCR and kept productive beta chains. Each record represents a unique CDR3 protein, reported with the most common genes and DNA among its rows. These V and J calls originate from TCRdb's pipeline instead of the authors' own analysis. In all, the sample holds over 10,000 distinct CDR3 sequences, and around half of those were seen once. 21% of the sample goes to the ten largest clones.

The treatment or condition label of this sample denotes: roughly ten-day PBMC culture with coronavirus spike peptide pools or control peptides (ViraFEST assay). The ViraFEST assay was used in the study, in which antigen-specific T cells were expanded with peptide pools and expanded clonotypes were subsequently identified by TCR sequencing. The convalescent patients' positive SARS-CoV-2 PCR tests were from March to December 2020, which was before the Alpha, Beta and Delta variants emerged in the United States. PBMCs were cultured at approximately 2.1 million per well in IMDM supplemented with around 5% human AB serum and about 10 IU/ml IL-2, with roughly 10 ug/ml peptide pools added. On days 3 and 7, half of the culture medium was replaced with fresh IL-2-containing medium. After ten to eleven days of culture, CD4+ T cells were isolated by negative selection using the EasySep CD4+ T cell isolation kit. Ficoll-Paque Plus gradient centrifugation was used to isolate PBMCs from whole blood, and the isolated PBMCs were then either used fresh or cryopreserved at -140C. Triplicate wells were generally used for each culture condition.

Trimming removed 1 base from V and 2 bases from J, leaving 7 bases between the germline ends. The germline V gene (reference sequence) gives CDR1 as SEHNR and CDR2 as FQNEAQ. From the cysteine through the phenylalanine, the CDR3 covers 14 amino acids. Kept here is only the CDR3 DNA, which spans 42 bases and is read in frame from base 1. This clonotype was detected a few times. It lacks a known antigen. No per-base quality is available; no much larger clone lies one base away. The sample comprised CD4+ T cells from blood, cultured in vitro. This clonotype was sampled from a human donor who had recovered from COVID-19. In this chain, TRBV7-9 is recombined with TRBJ2-3; a weak D assignment points to TRBD2 (5 bases agree). The encoded CDR3 is CASSLGTYTDTQYF. In nucleotide form, the sequence is TGTGCCAGCAGCTTAGGGACTTACACAGATACGCAGTATTTT.